This is a list of T cell receptor beta chains from one sample in a study of shared clonotypes between healthy human individuals. The table came from immunoSEQ multiplex PCR; TCRdb's copy has only in-frame clones and leaves some out. The data contain 450,000 to 550,000 clones, more than 65% of them singletons. The sample comprised PBMCs. The receptors were sampled from a woman aged 35 to 49 in good health. Some clones in this sample may be carry-over from other donors' samples. Each CDR3 is given with its conserved first and last residue.

cdr3_length j_call v_call cdr3_aa
14 TRBJ2-1 TRBV10-3 CAISSGRTTAEQFF
13 TRBJ1-2 TRBV7-8 CASSLSQGETYTF
15 TRBJ2-3 TRBV19 CASSIGLYSSDTQYF
13 TRBJ2-1 TRBV30 CAWSQQGAREQFF
11 TRBJ2-7 TRBV20-1 CSASYGLEQYF
17 TRBJ1-1 TRBV15 CATSRGDTITGDTEAFF
16 TRBJ2-3 TRBV5-1 CASSLALRQVTDTQYF
13 TRBJ2-7 TRBV5-1 CASSFEGPYEQYF
13 TRBJ2-3 TRBV11-2 CASSLGPVGTQYF
17 TRBJ2-1 TRBV15 CATSSRGGAAFYNEQFF
13 TRBJ1-1 TRBV5-4 CASRRTGRFEAFF
14 TRBJ2-3 TRBV29-1 CSASAEAGTDTQYF
15 TRBJ2-7 TRBV29-1 CSVANPLASSYEQYF
14 TRBJ2-7 TRBV25-1 CASSKVTGAYEQYF
18 TRBJ2-1 TRBV5-1 CASSTSFSGRTSYNEQFF
16 TRBJ1-1 TRBV9 CASSVGPPGPGTEAFF
14 TRBJ2-3 TRBV7-2 CASSLEGPTDTQYF
13 TRBJ2-7 TRBV30 CAWSRTSGYEQYF
16 TRBJ1-1 TRBV29-1 CSVEDPTASSSTEAFF
13 TRBJ2-7 TRBV5-4 CASSFGLDQPQYF
15 TRBJ2-3 TRBV18 CASSPREAELDTQYF
13 TRBJ2-1 TRBV10-3 CAIRGTAPDEQFF